The 22 T cell receptor beta chains below all came from one sample that was sequenced in a study of identical twins. MiXCR, applied by TCRdb to the 5' RACE reads, yields one record per CDR3 protein. The profile shows hundreds of thousands of distinct CDR3 sequences, over 9% of them singletons. The data also belong to a second study, concerning yellow fever vaccine responses in identical twins.

The sequenced material came from PBMCs. These receptors were obtained from a woman aged 18 to 35 in good health.

This clonotype has just a few counts. The chain employs TRBV2 and TRBJ2-7; D possibly matches TRBD1 or TRBD2 (5 bases each). The ends were cut back, 6 bases at V and 3 bases at J, with 12 bases in the middle. The CDR3 spans 13 residues. CDR1 and CDR2 (germline): SNHLY, FYNNEI. The CDR3 loop reads CASRGVGDYEQYV. CDR3 bases: TGTGCCAGCAGGGGGGTCGGGGACTACGAGCAGTACGTC.

In this sample, this clonotype turned up a few times. This chain links TRBV12-3 or TRBV12-4 with TRBJ1-1; possible D gene TRBD1, 5 bases. The CDR3 is 11 amino acids. V lost 5 bases, J lost 5 bases, and 6 bases lay in between. The chain's CDR3 is CASSRTTEAFF. CDR3 in DNA: TGTGCCAGCAGTCGGACAACTGAAGCTTTCTTT.

A few counts support this clonotype. This rearrangement joins TRBV20-1 to TRBJ2-5; 13 positions agree with TRBD2. CDR3 length equals 15 residues. CDR1 is DFQATT and CDR2 is SNEGSKA in the germline V gene (reference sequence). V was pared by 1 base and J by 4 bases, with 3 bases of the junction left unmatched. CDR3 nucleotides: TGCAGTGCTAGAGGGACTAGCGGGAGCATAGAGACCCAGTACTTC. This translates into CSARGTSGSIETQYF.

V usage is TRBV6-1 and J usage is TRBJ2-1, with 9 bases lining up with TRBD2. The germline V gene has CDR1 MNHNS and CDR2 SASEGT. J lost 8 bases, V lost 3 bases, and 11 bases had no gene match. The length of the CDR3 is 16 residues. CDR3 bases: TGTGCCAGCAGTGATCTTGCGGGGGGGCCTCGAGATGAGCAGTTCTTC. Translated, it gives CASSDLAGGPRDEQFF.

In this sample, this clonotype turned up a few times. The chain employs TRBV5-1 and TRBJ2-1; 9 nucleotides line up with TRBD2. V lost 2 bases to trimming and J lost 8 bases; unmatched junction nucleotides: 8. The CDR3 length is 15 residues. Per the germline V gene, CDR1 is SGHRS and CDR2 is YFSETQ. The CDR3 DNA is TGCGCCAGCAGCTTTAGGGAGACTAGCGGTCATGAGCAGTTCTTC. Its translation is CASSFRETSGHEQFF.

This clonotype came up many times. The V and J genes are TRBV7-9 and TRBJ2-2; D might be TRBD1 or TRBD2, each matching 6 bases. This CDR3 contains 15 residues. Germline loops: CDR1 SEHNR, CDR2 FQNEAQ (reference sequence). V was clipped by 4 bases and J by 6 bases, with 15 bases between them. The CDR3 here is CASSSTGLASGELFF. CDR3 coding DNA: TGTGCCAGCAGCTCTACAGGGCTAGCGTCCGGGGAGCTGTTTTTT.

The chain joins TRBV19 to TRBJ2-2; D gene uncertain. V lost 4 bases to trimming and J lost 1 base, with 4 bases between them. The V gene's germline CDR1 is LNHDA and CDR2 SQIVND (reference sequence). The length of the CDR3 is 13 residues. CDR3 sequence (DNA): TGTGCCAGTAGTACTATGAACACCGGGGAGCTGTTTTTT. Residues: CASSTMNTGELFF.

This chain joins TRBV20-1 and TRBJ2-5; D is perhaps TRBD1 (5 bases). Germline V gene sequence: CDR1 DFQATT, CDR2 SNEGSKA (reference sequence). V was clipped by 1 base and J by 3 bases, with 21 bases between them. There are 17 residues in the CDR3. CDR3: CSARGGAPQYVEETQYF. Written as DNA, the CDR3 is TGCAGTGCTAGAGGGGGCGCCCCCCAGTATGTAGAAGAGACCCAGTACTTC.

This clonotype was seen a few times. The genes are TRBV5-1 and TRBJ2-5; possible D gene TRBD1, 5 bases. This CDR3 has 15 residues. Germline CDR1 and CDR2: SGHRS and YFSETQ. Trimming cost V 4 bases and J 5 bases, with 18 bases left between them. Here the CDR3 reads CASSPVQDPGETQYF. CDR3 DNA sequence: TGCGCCAGCAGCCCAGTACAGGATCCAGGGGAGACCCAGTACTTC.

This clonotype has more than one count but fewer than ten. The chain uses TRBV4-1 and TRBJ2-3; TRBD2 matches 7 bases. The CDR3 is 15 residues long. The germline CDR1 and CDR2 sequences are MGHRA and YSYEKL. Losses at the gene ends were 1 base for V and 6 bases for J; bases not matched to a gene: 7. The CDR3 DNA follows: TGCGCCAGCAGCCAAGGAGCGGGGTGGGGGGATACGCAGTATTTT. This codes for CASSQGAGWGDTQYF.

This clonotype was seen at least ten times. The gene calls are TRBV2 and TRBJ2-5; 7 nucleotides line up with TRBD1. The V segment lost 6 bases and the J segment 1 base; nucleotides outside the gene matches: 2. The CDR3 extends over 13 amino acids. CDR1 SNHLY and CDR2 FYNNEI come from the germline V gene. This chain's CDR3 is CASRAGGQETQYF. CDR3 bases: TGTGCCAGCAGGGCAGGGGGCCAAGAGACCCAGTACTTC.

This clonotype has just a few counts. The CDR3 region is CASSYSLQLAKNIQYF. CDR3 DNA: TGTGCCAGCAGTTACAGCCTACAACTAGCCAAAAACATTCAGTACTTC. V is TRBV6-5 and J is TRBJ2-4; D remains ambiguous. The CDR3 has 16 residues. V dropped 2 bases and J dropped 0 bases, with 11 bases sitting between them. Germline CDR1 MNHEY, CDR2 SVGAGI.

The CDR3 coding sequence is TGTGCCAGCAGTGACCCGAGGACTAGCGGACCGTGGGGCAAAAACATTCAGTACTTC. Its protein is CASSDPRTSGPWGKNIQYF. The chain uses TRBV11-1 and TRBJ2-4; 10 positions match TRBD2. The CDR3 spans 19 residues. Germline assignment: CDR1 SGHAT and CDR2 FQDESV (reference sequence). The V segment lost 6 bases and the J segment 3 bases; nucleotides outside the gene matches: 17.

This clonotype was seen a few times. The genes are TRBV6-1 and TRBJ1-5, with D possibly matching TRBD1 (6 bases). The CDR3 extends over 17 amino acids. Germline V gene sequence: CDR1 MNHNS, CDR2 SASEGT. V was trimmed by 4 bases and J by 0 bases, leaving 16 bases between them. The DNA of the CDR3 is TGTGCCAGCAGTGGGGGCTCGGACAGCCATAGCAATCAGCCCCAGCATTTT. As protein: CASSGGSDSHSNQPQHF.

The chain is built from TRBV7-8 and TRBJ2-5; no definite D call. The CDR3 contains 12 residues. Trimming took 2 bases from V and 7 from J, leaving 8 bases between them. Germline V gives CDR1 SGHVS, CDR2 FQNEAQ. The CDR3 DNA is TGTGCCAGCAGCTTACCGGTTGGGACCCAGTACTTC. It yields the protein CASSLPVGTQYF. Filled out from reference TRBV7-8 and TRBJ2-5, the complete variable domain reads GAGVSQSPRYKVAKRGQDVALRCDPISGHVSLFWYQQALGQGPEFLTYFQNEAQLDKSGLPSDRFFAERPEGSVSTLKIQRTQQEDSAVYLCASSLPVGTQYFGPGTRLLVL.

This clonotype was seen a few times. The chain recombines TRBV19 with TRBJ1-6; weak D call: TRBD1 (6 bases). The CDR3 length is 18 residues. The germline V gene has CDR1 LNHDA and CDR2 SQIVND (reference sequence). Trimming pared 3 bases from V and 1 base from J, leaving 16 bases between. In DNA form, the CDR3 reads TGTGCCAGTAGTATTCGCGGGGGCGCGGATTCCTATAATTCACCCCTCCACTTT. It specifies CASSIRGGADSYNSPLHF.

This clonotype was detected many times. The chain employs TRBV12-3 or TRBV12-4 and TRBJ2-1; TRBD2 matches at 7 bases. The CDR3 runs to 15 residues. Germline trimming cut 4 bases from V and 9 bases from J; bases unmatched to any gene: 12. CDR3 nucleotide sequence: TGTGCCAGCAGTTCAGCGGGACGTTCGAAGGGTGAGCAGTTCTTC. This encodes CASSSAGRSKGEQFF.

This clonotype has ten or more counts. The chain recombines TRBV3-1 with TRBJ1-1; TRBD1 agrees at 7 bases. V lost 4 bases, J lost 4 bases, and 9 bases stayed unmatched. Per germline, CDR1 LGHDT and CDR2 YNNKEL (reference sequence). This CDR3 comprises 15 residues. Here the CDR3 reads CASSPPSGGFTEAFF. CDR3 nucleotide sequence: TGTGCCAGCAGCCCCCCATCAGGGGGGTTCACTGAAGCTTTCTTT.

The genes are TRBV4-2 and TRBJ2-5, with D possibly called TRBD1 or TRBD2 (5 bases each). The length of the CDR3 is 18 residues. Germline V gene data show CDR1 as LGHNA and CDR2 as YNFKEQ. Trimming removed 4 bases at V and 4 bases at J, with 25 bases between. The CDR3 coding sequence is TGTGCCAGCAGCCCGGGACCGATAAGCACCGTTCGGGGAGAGACCCAGTACTTC. It codes for CASSPGPISTVRGETQYF.

The sample holds a few counts of this clonotype. This rearrangement joins TRBV10-3 to TRBJ2-7; 10 positions agree with TRBD1. V dropped 8 bases and J dropped 0; count of bases not matched to a gene: 1. There are 13 residues in the CDR3. Germline CDR1 ENHRY, CDR2 SYGVKD. DNA for the CDR3: TGTGCCATCGGGACAGGGGACTCCTACGAGCAGTACGTC. This codes for CAIGTGDSYEQYV.

This clonotype appeared a few times. CDR3: CSAPRSPTHQETQYF. DNA for the CDR3: TGCAGTGCTCCCAGGAGTCCTACACACCAAGAGACCCAGTACTTC. V gene TRBV20-1 combines with J gene TRBJ2-5; D unclear. Per the germline V gene, CDR1 is DFQATT and CDR2 is SNEGSKA (reference sequence). The CDR3 has 15 amino acids. Trimming removed 5 bases from V and 0 bases from J, with 16 bases in between.

This clonotype was seen more than once but under ten times. The chain uses TRBV9 and TRBJ2-7, with 13 bases aligning to TRBD2. This CDR3 has 14 residues. Trimming removed 4 bases from V and 6 bases from J; junction bases left unmatched: 4. Germline loops: CDR1 SGDLS, CDR2 YYNGEE. The CDR3: CASSFGTSGAEQYF. The CDR3 DNA follows: TGTGCCAGCAGCTTCGGGACTAGCGGGGCCGAGCAGTACTTC.